A selection of T cell receptor beta chains follows, all from one sample in a study of CD8 T cells in ankylosing spondylitis. TCRdb called the 5' RACE reads again in MiXCR, with one record for every CDR3 protein. The table shows roughly 35,000 distinct CDR3 sequences, with more than 15% occurring only once. Sequencing was carried out using blood. The receptors were sampled from a male donor with ankylosing spondylitis or in good health (not recorded which). The CDR3 runs from the conserved cysteine through the conserved F or W. D genes are given only for firm matches. Only part of the rows carry a size: once, few, many, or a class if the clone is expanded.

>TRBJ1-4|TRBV29-1|.|few
TGCAGCGCCCTGACCCTCTCCGGGGAAAAACTGTTTTTT
CSALTLSGEKLFF
>TRBJ2-3|TRBV7-9|.|.
TGTGCCAGCAGCTCGCCGTTTGGGAAGACAGATACGCAGTATTTT
CASSSPFGKTDTQYF
>TRBJ1-1|TRBV6-5|.|few
TGTGCCAGCACCCCGCGGGGGGCGGACACTGAAGCTTTCTTT
CASTPRGADTEAFF
>TRBJ2-1|TRBV5-1|TRBD2|medium-sized
TGCGCCAGCAGCCTCCTAGCGGGAGTCAACAATGAGCAGTTCTTC
CASSLLAGVNNEQFF
>TRBJ2-7|TRBV28|TRBD2|few
TGTGCCAGCAGTTGGATGGTGGGCGGGAGGCTAGAGCAGTACTTC
CASSWMVGGRLEQYF
>TRBJ2-1|TRBV6-1|.|few
TGTGCCAGCAGTGATTTCCGGAATGAGCAGTTCTTC
CASSDFRNEQFF
>TRBJ2-7|TRBV20-1|.|few
TGCAGTGCTAGTTTCGCGGACGAGCAGTACTTC
CSASFADEQYF
>TRBJ1-5|TRBV20-1|.|.
TGCAGTGCTGTAGCCGGGACACCGTATGGCAATCAGCCCCAGCATTTT
CSAVAGTPYGNQPQHF
>TRBJ2-3|TRBV5-1|.|.
TGCGCCAGCAGCTTGGTCGGGGGAAGCACAGATACGCAGTATTTT
CASSLVGGSTDTQYF
>TRBJ2-5|TRBV29-1|.|few
TGCAGCGTTGTGGCGCCTGCCAAAGAGACCCAGTACTTC
CSVVAPAKETQYF
>TRBJ1-1|TRBV4-3|.|few
TGCGCCAGCAGCCGGCGGGGGGAGACTGAAGCTTTCTTT
CASSRRGETEAFF
>TRBJ1-4|TRBV28|TRBD1|.
TGTGCCAGCAGTTTTTCAGGGGAGACAGGGGGAAAACTGTTTTTT
CASSFSGETGGKLFF
>TRBJ2-7|TRBV10-3|TRBD2|.
TGTGCCATCAGTGGGACTAGCGAAACCTACGAGCAGTACTTC
CAISGTSETYEQYF
>TRBJ2-1|TRBV5-1|TRBD2|medium-sized
TGCGCCAGCAGCTTGGGACTAGCGGGACTCAACAATGAGCAGTTCTTC
CASSLGLAGLNNEQFF
>TRBJ2-1|TRBV7-2|TRBD2|.
TGTGCCAGCAGCAGAGTAGCGGGAGGGGGGTTGGAGCAGTTCTTC
CASSRVAGGGLEQFF
>TRBJ2-2|TRBV18|.|.
TGTGCCAGCTCACCACCGCGGCAGTTCGGGGAGCTGTTTTTT
CASSPPRQFGELFF
>TRBJ2-1|TRBV7-2|.|few
TGTGCCAGCAGTCCTGCACTCGGGTACAATGAGCAGTTCTTC
CASSPALGYNEQFF
>TRBJ2-3|TRBV7-2|.|many
TGTGCCAGCAGCTCCGGGACTCGCACTAGCACAGATACGCAGTATTTT
CASSSGTRTSTDTQYF
>TRBJ2-5|TRBV28|.|many
TGTGCCAGCAGTTTGGCCCGGGACTCACAAGAGACCCAGTACTTC
CASSLARDSQETQYF
>TRBJ1-1|TRBV5-6|.|.
TGTGCCAGCAGCTTGGGTGCGAACACTGAAGCTTTCTTT
CASSLGANTEAFF
>TRBJ1-6|TRBV7-2|.|many
TGTGCCAGCAGCTTAGCCAGGGGATCCCATAATTCACCCCTCCACTTT
CASSLARGSHNSPLHF
>TRBJ2-5|TRBV6-5|.|.
TGTGCCAGCAGTTACAATGGGGGGCTCCTGACCCAGTACTTC
CASSYNGGLLTQYF
>TRBJ2-2|TRBV12-3/TRBV12-4|TRBD1|few
TGTGCCAGCATTCCGGGACAGGGAACCGGGGAGCTGTTTTTT
CASIPGQGTGELFF
>TRBJ2-3|TRBV28|TRBD2|.
TGTGCCAGCAGTTTCTCGGCGGGGGGGTTCACAGATACGCAGTATTTT
CASSFSAGGFTDTQYF
>TRBJ1-1|TRBV7-8|TRBD1|few
TGTGCCAGCAGCCCCGGACAGGGGATTGAAGCTTTCTTT
CASSPGQGIEAFF
>TRBJ2-3|TRBV27|.|few
TGTGCCAGCAGTTTATCAGGGCCTAACATTAATACGCAGTATTTT
CASSLSGPNINTQYF
>TRBJ2-2|TRBV12-3/TRBV12-4|TRBD1|.
TGTGCCAGCAGGCCGGGACAGAGCACCGGGGAGCTGTTTTTT
CASRPGQSTGELFF
>TRBJ2-1|TRBV5-1|.|few
TGCGCCAGCAGCTTGGAGGTCCCGGGGGATGAGCAGTTCTTC
CASSLEVPGDEQFF
>TRBJ1-4|TRBV28|.|.
TGTGCCAGCATGCCCTTGGGGGTTGATAGAAAACTGTTTTTT
CASMPLGVDRKLFF
>TRBJ2-2|TRBV29-1|.|.
TGCAGCGTGGACCCAGGGTCGGTCACCGGGGAGCTGTTTTTT
CSVDPGSVTGELFF
>TRBJ2-1|TRBV29-1|.|.
TGCAGCGCCGAAGGACGGCGCGTTAATGAGCAGTTCTTC
CSAEGRRVNEQFF
>TRBJ1-1|TRBV29-1|.|.
TGCAGCGTTGGCGACACTGAAGCTTTCTTT
CSVGDTEAFF
>TRBJ1-4|TRBV12-3/TRBV12-4|TRBD1|.
TGTGCCAGCAGCCCAGGTCGGACAGGGGCCGAAAAACTGTTTTTT
CASSPGRTGAEKLFF
>TRBJ2-3|TRBV4-2|.|.
TGTGCCAGCAGCCAAGAAAGACGGCTCACAGATACGCAGTATTTT
CASSQERRLTDTQYF
>TRBJ2-1|TRBV7-9|TRBD2|few
TGTGCCAGCAGCTTTCAAACTAGCGGGAGGGCCGTTAGTTACAATGAGCAGTTCTTC
CASSFQTSGRAVSYNEQFF
>TRBJ1-4|TRBV4-2|.|.
TGTGCCAGCAGCCAAGAACTCCAAGGGGCGAATGAAAAACTGTTTTTT
CASSQELQGANEKLFF
>TRBJ2-4|TRBV7-9|.|few
TGTGCCAGCGAAGGAGCCAAAAACATTCAGTACTTC
CASEGAKNIQYF
>TRBJ2-2|TRBV20-1|.|few
TGCAGTGCTACTAGCGACCAGAACACCGGGGAGCTGTTTTTT
CSATSDQNTGELFF
>TRBJ2-2|TRBV7-6|TRBD1|few
TGTGCCAGCAGCGCAACCCGGGACAGCTACACCGGGGAGCTGTTTTTT
CASSATRDSYTGELFF
>TRBJ2-5|TRBV10-3|.|few
TGTGCCATCAGTGAGTCGGAGACCCAGTACTTC
CAISESETQYF
>TRBJ1-4|TRBV7-2|.|few
TGTGCCAGCAGCCCCGGGGGGGCCGGTGCAACTAATGAAAAACTGTTTTTT
CASSPGGAGATNEKLFF
>TRBJ1-1|TRBV20-1|.|.
TGCAGTGCTAGCTCACAGGGTAACACTGAAGCTTTCTTT
CSASSQGNTEAFF
>TRBJ1-2|TRBV6-5|.|few
TGTGCCAGCAGTGACCACGGCTTTGGGGGCTACACCTTC
CASSDHGFGGYTF
>TRBJ1-1|TRBV20-1|.|many
TGCAGTGCTAGAGATTTTCGGACAGCGGCGAGGAACACTGAAGCTTTCTTT
CSARDFRTAARNTEAFF
>TRBJ2-5|TRBV5-5|.|.
TGTGCCAGCAGCGCTTTCCAAGAGACCCAGTACTTC
CASSAFQETQYF
>TRBJ2-6|TRBV5-1|.|.
TGCGCCAGCAGCTCACAGCTCTCTGGGGCCAACGTCCTGACTTTC
CASSSQLSGANVLTF
>TRBJ2-2|TRBV7-2|TRBD2|.
TGTGCCAGCAGCTCGACTAGCGGAAACACCGGGGAGCTGTTTTTT
CASSSTSGNTGELFF
>TRBJ2-2|TRBV10-3|TRBD1|few
TGTGCCATCAGTGAACCCGACAGGGCCGCCGGGGAGCTGTTTTTT
CAISEPDRAAGELFF
>TRBJ2-4|TRBV6-5|.|few
TGTGCCAGCATCGACGGGGTAACAAACATTCAGTACTTC
CASIDGVTNIQYF
>TRBJ2-7|TRBV15|.|.
TGTGCCACCAGCAGAGATCTTGGGGTCTCCTACGAGCAGTACTTC
CATSRDLGVSYEQYF
>TRBJ1-2|TRBV28|.|few
TGTGCCAGCAGTCCCCGTAATTATGGCTACACCTTC
CASSPRNYGYTF
>TRBJ2-5|TRBV9|.|few
TGTGCCAGCAGCCCGAGGGGTAGCGGTTACCAAGAGACCCAGTACTTC
CASSPRGSGYQETQYF
>TRBJ2-2|TRBV9|TRBD2|.
TGTGCCAGCAGCGCCGGGACTAGGGTGGCCACCGGGGAGCTGTTTTTT
CASSAGTRVATGELFF
>TRBJ1-1|TRBV29-1|.|few
TGCAGCGTTGCAGGGTGGGAAGCTTTCTTT
CSVAGWEAFF
>TRBJ2-6|TRBV12-3/TRBV12-4|TRBD2|few
TGTGCCAGCGGGCGGGGGAGTTCCGGGGCCAACGTCCTGACTTTC
CASGRGSSGANVLTF
>TRBJ2-3|TRBV9|.|few
TGTGCCAGCAGCAAAGCGCACAGTCGCGATACGCAGTATTTT
CASSKAHSRDTQYF
>TRBJ1-2|TRBV20-1|TRBD1|many
TGCAGTGCTAGGGACAACAGGGGGATTTATGGCTACACCTTC
CSARDNRGIYGYTF
>TRBJ2-1|TRBV28|TRBD2|.
TGTGCCAGCAGTTTAGCGGGGGGTCATAGTGAGCAGTTCTTC
CASSLAGGHSEQFF